This T cell receptor beta chain was identified during a study of cytomegalovirus exposure and HLA in healthy donors. Turning to the study itself: Findings of an earlier analysis included 90 million to 120 million unique TCR beta sequences from 190 million or so T cells.

This clone was seen once. Researchers ran the PCR with 60 Vbeta and 13 Jbeta primers. Measured with immunoSEQ multiplex PCR; TCRdb has only the in-frame clones, and not every one. Among fewer than 120,000 clones, approximately 84% were seen once, and the ten largest hold 1.5% to 2%. Trimming took off 5 bases at V and 2 bases at J, with 13 bases between the two ends. The CDR3 runs to 14 residues. Germline V lookup: CDR1 SGHTA, CDR2 FQGNSA. V and J are TRBV7-2 and TRBJ2-7; D call uncertain. This clonotype originated in a man in his forties or fifties in good health and CMV-seronegative. Sequencing input: PBMCs. The CDR3 protein is CASSKGVRPYEQYF. CDR3 bases: TGTGCCAGCAGCAAAGGCGTCAGGCCCTACGAGCAGTACTTC.